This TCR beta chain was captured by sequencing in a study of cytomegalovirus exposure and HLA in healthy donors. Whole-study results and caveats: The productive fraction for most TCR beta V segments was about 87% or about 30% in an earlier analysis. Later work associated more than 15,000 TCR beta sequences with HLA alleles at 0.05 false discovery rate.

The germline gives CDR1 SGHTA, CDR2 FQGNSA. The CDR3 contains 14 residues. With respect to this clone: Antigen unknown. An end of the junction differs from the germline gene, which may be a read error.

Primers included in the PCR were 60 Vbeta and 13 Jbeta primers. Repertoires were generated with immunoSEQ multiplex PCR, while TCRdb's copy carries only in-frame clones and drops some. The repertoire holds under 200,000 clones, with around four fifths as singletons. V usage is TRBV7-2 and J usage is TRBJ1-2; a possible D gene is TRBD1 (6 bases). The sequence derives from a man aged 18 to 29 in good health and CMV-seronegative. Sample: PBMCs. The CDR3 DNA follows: TGTGCCAGCACCTTAGGACAGACCGACTATGGCTACACCTTC. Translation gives CASTLGQTDYGYTF.